The source of this TCR beta chain is a study of T cell responses to AZD1222 COVID-19 vaccine. Study results and limitations: Just 5 to 7 people given AZD1222 tested seropositive at baseline. Mostly white British, mostly female donors; authors suggested clonal diversity may be underestimated. Only after the peak T cell response were repertoires sampled.

TCRdb's table, derived via immunoSEQ multiplex PCR, lists solely in-frame clones and lacks some. The repertoire holds 100,000 to 150,000 clones, with around 85% as singletons. As to this clone: Its target is unknown.

The CDR3 runs to 16 residues. Looked up from germline, CDR1 is SGHRS and CDR2 is YFSETQ. V lost 0 bases, J lost 4 bases, and 16 bases lay in between. The V call is TRBV5-1, the J call TRBJ1-1; no firm D call. This sequence was found in an adult in good health. The sample here was peripheral blood, taken on day 0 of AZD1222 vaccination. CDR3 sequence (DNA): TGCGCCAGCAGCTTGGACTCGGCCCGAACCAGCACTGAAGCTTTCTTT. Translating gives CASSLDSARTSTEAFF. Full variable domain (outside the CDR3, taken from reference TRBV5-1 and TRBJ1-1): KAGVTQTPRYLIKTRGQQVTLSCSPISGHRSVSWYQQTPGQGLQFLFEYFSETQRNKGNFPGRFSGRQFSNSRSEMNVSTLELGDSALYLCASSLDSARTSTEAFFGQGTRLTVV.